Listed here is a single T cell receptor beta chain. The target of this receptor is not known. Per-base qualities were not stored, and no clone one base away is much larger. The cohort consisted of 650 to 850 healthy bone marrow donors. At the time of sampling, all cohort members were nominally healthy, though unrecorded immune exposures were likely present. The donor was CMV seropositive and was included in the group of 250 to 300 seropositive cohort members. Every donor gave a peripheral blood sample, and the peripheral blood mononuclear cells from that sample were used for TCR beta sequencing. Genomic DNA extraction from the blood cell samples was performed with the Qiagen DNeasy Blood Extraction Kit. The data derive from a study of cytomegalovirus exposure and HLA in healthy donors (dated by TCRdb to the late 2010s). For the study in its entirety: In an earlier analysis of roughly 500 of the donors, around 290 Gb of sequence data and roughly 100 million unique TCR beta sequences from some 170 million T cells were reported. A later analysis re-examined previously published TCR beta repertoires from 600 to 700 donors and added high-resolution HLA genotyping to investigate patterns of TCR occurrence. High-throughput TCR immunosequencing, statistical association of individual TCRs with disease status, and machine learning were combined to predict cytomegalovirus infection status. All discovery cohort repertoires had been generated on a single sequencing platform. Genome-wide SNP genotypes for about 55% of the roughly 670 donors were used in a later genetic analysis, which treated that subset as a discovery cohort. An early release that covered several hundred HLA-typed donors contained around 330 gigabases of sequencing data and 70 million to 100 million unique TCR sequences. Among around 400 genotyped donors of the cohort, an average of approximately 250,000 unique TCR beta nucleotide sequences were sequenced per donor, around 18% of them non-productive. The number of typed donors differed by locus: roughly 620-630 for A, B, C, DRB1 and DQB1; approximately 520 for DQA1; 606 for DPA1; and around 450 for DPB1. Besides the first cohort of some 670 subjects, a separate validation cohort made up of about 120 different subjects was used. In an earlier analysis of several hundred of the donors, high-throughput TCR beta sequencing was used to judge whether each TCR beta V gene segment behaved as functional or pseudogenic. Roughly 5 DR-DQ haplotypes were handled as single units for association and clustering, since linkage in the cohort was strong. The later analysis used no new phenotypic data to find candidate immune exposures, relying instead on TCR beta sequences and their occurrence across donors. The T cell repertoires of 666 subjects were profiled by immunosequencing and related to cytomegalovirus serostatus. The study aimed to test whether signatures of past pathogen exposure could be identified by cataloging public T cell receptors. HLA typing covered class I and class II loci at four-digit resolution. Donor age, sex, ethnicity and CMV serostatus were collected together with the repertoire data. Of the roughly 400 genotyped donors, roughly 80% were placed in the genetic ancestry cluster associated with self-reported Caucasian donors. Broad study findings and their caveats: The authors suggested that the approach could potentially be generalized to other disease states and immunological phenotypes. The study gave a list of about 150 TCR beta chains associated with cytomegalovirus. Because some donors lacked HLA typing at each locus, the association tests relied only on the typed subset. In a later analysis, HLA-associated TCR beta chains were found to be more clonally expanded and to have lower generation probabilities than equally common non-associated chains. According to a later analysis, most CMV-associated TCR beta chains appeared to be HLA-restricted, and the HLA associations seemed to be driven largely by CMV exposure. A later analysis reported that several top co-occurrence clusters appeared linked to parvovirus B19, influenza, CMV and Epstein-Barr virus. Roughly 17 rarely observed V segments, including chromosome 9 orphons, were excluded from the earlier analysis of a few hundred of the donors because counts were too low. The cohort was sequenced for TCR beta chains only, and without alpha or paired-chain data the features that could be detected were limited. Correlated functional status among segregating V segments might reflect linkage disequilibrium, but an unknown experimental factor could not be ruled out. Cytomegalovirus status was reported to be diagnosed by the classifier with high specificity and sensitivity in both the original and validation cohorts. In vitro tests confirmed that a few of the cytomegalovirus-associated TCR beta chains recognize cytomegalovirus antigens. When HLA alleles, especially DR and DQ, strongly co-occurred, TCR associations were difficult to assign to individual alleles. Because the 87-base-pair reads could not distinguish some IMGT-functional V segments, including TRBV6-2 and TRBV6-3, those segments were excluded. CMV serostatus was the only immune exposure information available for the cohort. Roughly uniform sequencing depth across donors was assumed in presence/absence analyses, although this assumption may not hold. A later analysis found that TCR association rates varied across HLA loci, with DRB1 alleles showing the most associated TCRs and HLA-C alleles the fewest. Across donors, most TCR sequences were observed very rarely, whereas some public TCRs were present in many individuals. A cluster of highly shared sequence variants was judged likely to be a technical artifact of the sequencing pipeline. A later analysis associated 16,951 TCR beta sequences with specific HLA alleles at a false discovery rate of 0.05. A further reported finding was that TCR beta sequences accurately predicted the HLA-A and HLA-B alleles for most subjects in the first cohort. Broadly in line with IMGT annotations, most TCR beta V segments showed up in productive rearrangements about 90% or about 30% of the time in an earlier analysis of several hundred of the donors. In a later genetic analysis, fewer N-insertions in productive TCRs were reported among donors in an Asian-associated ancestry cluster than the roughly 640-donor mean. An association between a missense DCLRE1C variant and V-gene and J-gene trimming of TCR beta chains was found in a later genetic analysis and replicated in an independent cohort.

Libraries came from the immunoSEQ multiplex PCR assay. A mixture of 60 forward primers for TCR Vbeta segments and 13 reverse primers for TCR Jbeta segments was used in the multiplex PCR. A multiplex PCR assay on genomic DNA amplified the CDR3 region of rearranged TCR beta genes. Amplified TCR beta libraries were sequenced as 87-base-pair reads on the Illumina HiSeq System. The published analysis was carried out like this. In a later analysis, 70 million to 95 million unique TCR beta chains were counted across the 690 or so repertoires, and roughly 11 million of these chains were shared by at least two donors. A nearest-neighbor algorithm error-corrected the raw reads and collapsed the reads into unique sequences, merging closely related sequences to remove PCR and sequencing errors. CDR3 sequences were aligned to IMGT reference sequences to assign V, D and J gene segments. For a sequence to be retained, a match of at least six nucleotides to both a V gene segment and a J gene segment was required. A rearrangement was called productive if the CDR3 had no stop codons and remained in frame with V and J, and every other rearrangement was called non-productive. Following IMGT convention, CDR3 was defined as the stretch from the second conserved V-encoded cysteine to the conserved J-encoded phenylalanine. The earlier analysis of roughly 590 of the donors excluded any sequence lacking an unambiguous match to a single V gene segment. In an earlier analysis of approximately 560 of the donors, a V segment was called functional when productive rearrangements were above 56.7%, and segregating when the standard deviation between donors exceeded 5%. A statistical classification framework was built for diagnosing cytomegalovirus status from the catalog of TCR beta chain sequences. V and J gene assignment, in a later analysis, came from comparing TCR nucleotide sequences with IMGT/GENE-DB human TR gene sequences. The TCRdist pipeline was used in a later analysis to assign CDR3 sequences and most-parsimonious VDJ recombination scenarios. In a later analysis, each TCR beta chain was defined by its CDR3 amino acid sequence together with its V-gene family, and reads lacking a unique V-gene family were excluded. To address suspected cross-contamination and a sequencing artifact, a later analysis removed a few hundred highly shared, low-generation-probability nucleotide sequences. For each public chain, a later analysis derived a clonal expansion index from normalized ranks of inferred template counts within each repertoire. A later analysis computed generation probabilities with a VDJ recombination model fitted to out-of-frame rearrangements, and checked the results against IGoR. In a later analysis, TCR-TCR, TCR-HLA and TCR-CMV co-occurrence was scored with hypergeometric tests, and a repertoire-size bias correction was applied to TCR pairs. False discovery rates were estimated in a later analysis by permuting HLA or CMV assignments 20 times. In a later analysis, co-occurring TCRs were grouped using DBSCAN, with TCRdist sequence similarity added in when clustering inside HLA-allele-positive subsets. Repertoires with fewer than 30,000 or more than 120,000 public chains were left out of co-occurrence clustering, as were roughly five repertoires with anomalous nucleotide sharing. Sourced from immuneACCESS, this table was stored by TCRdb with only in-frame sequences that have V and J called. A share of the clones is absent; for the studies checked, an unresolved V gene accounts for under half, and the remainder has no known explanation. That table furnishes V, J and clone size, whereas the DNA furnished D and trimming. In all, the sample holds tens of thousands of clones, and around 79% of those were seen once. 7.4% of the sample lies in the top ten.

Clipping removes 1 base from V and 3 bases from J, with 3 as the unmatched junction base count. The CDR3 runs 15 residues from the cysteine to the phenylalanine. Only the CDR3 portion is preserved as DNA: 45 bases, with reading frame beginning at the first base. Reading the germline V gene gives CDR1 SGHDT and CDR2 YYEEEE. Sequenced material: PBMCs. This receptor was obtained from a woman aged 25-40 years in good health and CMV-seropositive. The sequence joins TRBV5-6 to TRBJ2-1; TRBD2 fits 8 bases in the junction. The CDR3 corresponds to CASSLKAGGYNEQFF. The nucleotides are TGTGCCAGCAGCTTGAAGGCGGGAGGCTACAATGAGCAGTTCTTC.